A few counts support the clone carrying this T cell receptor beta chain. V dropped 4 bases and J dropped 0 bases, with 10 bases sitting between them. CDR3 length equals 15 residues. Looked up from germline, CDR1 is LNHDA and CDR2 is SQIVND (reference sequence). Plates contained approximately 200,000 CFSE-labeled responder cells and approximately 200,000 irradiated, violet-dye-labeled stimulator cells. The authors sorted proliferating CFSE-low CD3+CD4+ and CD3+CD8+ responders after the reaction. The data stem from a study of graft-versus-host responses after intestinal transplantation. On the study more broadly: Anti-thymocyte globulin was used for induction in all recipients, who then took tacrolimus and steroids for roughly three years. Study outcomes and limitations: Allograft clonal ratios (graft-versus-host to host-versus-graft) were high in patients who had graft-donor T cell macrochimerism.

Using immunoSEQ multiplex PCR, the repertoire was profiled, and TCRdb retains in-frame clones only, with some absent. In the table there are 4,500 to 5,500 clones, 25% to 30% of which are singletons. The chain has TRBV19 and TRBJ1-5, with D hard to call. This receptor was taken from a human patient who was an organ donor for intestinal transplantation. This material consisted of alloreactive CD8+ T cells from a mixed lymphocyte reaction culture, taken before transplantation. Subset: CFSE-low proliferating T cells sorted from roughly six-day pre-transplant mixed lymphocyte reaction (GvH or HvG direction). The CDR3 is CASSTEPYSNQPQHF. CDR3 in DNA: TGTGCCAGTAGTACAGAACCCTATAGCAATCAGCCCCAGCATTTT.